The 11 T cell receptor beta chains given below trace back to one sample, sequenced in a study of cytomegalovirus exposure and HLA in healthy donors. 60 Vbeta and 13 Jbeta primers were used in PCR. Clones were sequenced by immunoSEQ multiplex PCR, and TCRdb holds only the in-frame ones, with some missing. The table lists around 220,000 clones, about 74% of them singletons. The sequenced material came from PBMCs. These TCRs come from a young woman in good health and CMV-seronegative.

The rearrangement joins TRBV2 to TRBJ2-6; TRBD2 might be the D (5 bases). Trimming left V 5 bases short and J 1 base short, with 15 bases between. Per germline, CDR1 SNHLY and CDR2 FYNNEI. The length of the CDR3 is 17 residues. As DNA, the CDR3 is TGTGCCAGCAGTAGGGAGCGAGGTATATCTGGGGCCAACGTCCTGACTTTC. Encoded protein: CASSRERGISGANVLTF.

In DNA form, the CDR3 reads TGCGCCAGCAGCGGCCGGGGGAATGAGCAGTTCTTC. Translation gives CASSGRGNEQFF. V usage is TRBV4-1 and J usage is TRBJ2-1; a weak D match, TRBD2 (6 bases). This CDR3 is built from 12 residues. Trimming left V 5 bases short and J 7 bases short, with 9 bases between. The germline V gene encodes CDR1 MGHRA and CDR2 YSYEKL.

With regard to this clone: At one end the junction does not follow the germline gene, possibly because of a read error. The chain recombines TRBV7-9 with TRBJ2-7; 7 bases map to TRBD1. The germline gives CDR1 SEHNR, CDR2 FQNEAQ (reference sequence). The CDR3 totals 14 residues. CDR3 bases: TGTTCCAGCAGCCCCAGACAGGGTTTCTACGAGCAGTACTTC. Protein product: CSSSPRQGFYEQYF.

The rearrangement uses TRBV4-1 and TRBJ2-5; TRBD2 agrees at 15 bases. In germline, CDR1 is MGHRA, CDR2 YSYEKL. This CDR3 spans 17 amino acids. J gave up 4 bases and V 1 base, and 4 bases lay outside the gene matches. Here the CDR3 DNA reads TGCGCCAGCAGCCAAGTCTCGGGACTAGCGGGGGGAGAGACCCAGTACTTC. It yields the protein CASSQVSGLAGGETQYF.

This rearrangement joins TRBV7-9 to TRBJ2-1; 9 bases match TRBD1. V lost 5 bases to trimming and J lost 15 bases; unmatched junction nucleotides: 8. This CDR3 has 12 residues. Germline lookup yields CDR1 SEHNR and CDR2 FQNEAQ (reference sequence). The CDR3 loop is CASSPRDRVTFF. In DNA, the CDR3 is TGTGCCAGCAGCCCGCGGGACAGGGTTACGTTCTTC. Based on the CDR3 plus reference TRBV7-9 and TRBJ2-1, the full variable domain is DTGVSQNPRHKITKRGQNVTFRCDPISEHNRLYWYRQTLGQGPEFLTYFQNEAQLEKSRLLSDRFSAERPKGSFSTLEIQRTEQGDSAMYLCASSPRDRVTFFGPGTRLTVL.

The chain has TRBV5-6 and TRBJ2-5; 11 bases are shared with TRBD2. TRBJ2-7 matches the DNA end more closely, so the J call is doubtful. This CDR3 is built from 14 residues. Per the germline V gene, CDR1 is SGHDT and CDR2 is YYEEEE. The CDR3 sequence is CASSIIGTSGEQYF. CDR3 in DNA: TGTGCCAGCAGCATCATCGGGACTAGCGGCGAGCAGTACTTC.

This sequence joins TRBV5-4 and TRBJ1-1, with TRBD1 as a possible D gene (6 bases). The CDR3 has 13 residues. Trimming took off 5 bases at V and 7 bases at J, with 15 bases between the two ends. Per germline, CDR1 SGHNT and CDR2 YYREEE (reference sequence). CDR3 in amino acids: CASRSGTTREAFF. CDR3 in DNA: TGTGCCAGCAGGTCCGGGACAACGCGTGAAGCTTTCTTT.

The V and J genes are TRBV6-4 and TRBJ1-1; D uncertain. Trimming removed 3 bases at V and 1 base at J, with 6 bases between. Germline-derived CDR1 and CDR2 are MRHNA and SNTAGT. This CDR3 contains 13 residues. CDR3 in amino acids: CASSEHRNTEAFF. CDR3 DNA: TGTGCCAGCAGTGAACACCGGAACACTGAAGCTTTCTTT.

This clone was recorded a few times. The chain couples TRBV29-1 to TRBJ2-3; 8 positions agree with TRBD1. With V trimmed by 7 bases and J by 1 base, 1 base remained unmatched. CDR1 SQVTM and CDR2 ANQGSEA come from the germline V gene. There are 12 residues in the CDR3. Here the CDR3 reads CSADRGTDTQYF. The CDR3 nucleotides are TGCAGCGCGGACAGGGGCACAGATACGCAGTATTTT.

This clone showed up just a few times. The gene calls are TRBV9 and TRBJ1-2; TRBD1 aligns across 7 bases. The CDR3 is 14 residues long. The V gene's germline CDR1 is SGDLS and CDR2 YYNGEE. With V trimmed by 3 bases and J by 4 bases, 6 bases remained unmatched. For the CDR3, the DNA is TGTGCCAGCAGCGCTGGACAGGCAGCCTATGGCTACACCTTC. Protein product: CASSAGQAAYGYTF.

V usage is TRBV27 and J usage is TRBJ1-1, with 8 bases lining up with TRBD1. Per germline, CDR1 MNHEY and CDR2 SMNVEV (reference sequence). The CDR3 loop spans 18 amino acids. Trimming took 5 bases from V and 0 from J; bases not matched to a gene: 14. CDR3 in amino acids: CASSQGSQGAYLNTEAFF. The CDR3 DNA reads TGTGCCAGCAGTCAAGGGAGCCAGGGGGCTTATCTGAACACTGAAGCTTTCTTT.